This T cell receptor beta chain emerged from a study of shared clonotypes between healthy human individuals (dated by TCRdb to about 2020). Some background on the complete study: A couple of women and a few men aged 18 to 49 years were included in the cohort. Per donor, three plates each were used for CD4 naive and CD4 memory, two for CD8 naive, and one for CD8 memory. To estimate repertoire size and how much clonotype sharing occurs between individuals, the study deeply sequenced the blood TCR repertoires of five healthy adults. To increase sequencing depth and limit assay-specific biases, different laboratories used diverse techniques to prepare libraries and sequence TCR repertoires. Each donor's leukapheresis produced roughly between roughly 0.94 and 9.5 billion PBMCs. What the study reported, not specific to this receptor: The genetic and exposure-history diversity represented was limited by the small number of donors. Even with the large sequencing depth, rarefaction of the sorted-subset datasets indicated that sequencing was incomplete. When a handful of donors were compared, the shared fraction of clonotypes was around 5% for naive CD4, over 3% for naive CD8, about 2.5% for memory CD4, and approximately 0.4% for memory CD8. Naive subsets generally had larger estimated clonotype richness than memory subsets. Compared with non-shared clonotypes, the clonotypes found in all four sorted-subset donors had higher generation probabilities. Pairwise subsampling led to the expectation that sequencing depth would affect the degree of clonotype sharing among donors. Sampling was restricted to blood, and TCR repertoires in tissues likely differ from the TCR repertoires found in blood.

Including the terminal cysteine and phenylalanine, the CDR3 comprises 14 residues. The only DNA kept is the CDR3, 42 bases in frame from the first base. CDR1 is given as MNHNS and CDR2 as SASEGT, both from the germline V gene. Trimming takes 4 bases from V and 2 bases from J, and the germline ends sit 12 bases apart. Using the deep immunoSEQ assay, TCR CDR3 regions were amplified from genomic DNA by multiplex PCR. For each cell subset, the extracted genomic DNA was distributed evenly across all wells of several immunoSEQ 96-well plates, and each plate served as one replicate. For sorted subsets, roughly 190 ng of genomic DNA, equivalent to 25,000 to 35,000 T cell genomes, went into each replicate PCR. Purified libraries were quantified with a Qubit 3.0 fluorometer, sized on a Bioanalyzer 2100, and re-quantified with the KAPA Library Quantification kit. Every immunoSEQ 96-well plate was sequenced on a dedicated single-read 150-cycle Illumina NextSeq 550 flow cell. Per the original workflow: Because the immunoSEQ output held only junctional sequences and lacked quality scores, the filtering could not match the filtering applied to full-length reads. Sequences were annotated with PyIR, a Python wrapper for IgBLAST v1.9, and V/J genes and CDR3 were assigned using IMGT germline references. Reads with weak V/J assignments (E-value above 1e-6), missing CDR3, stop codons, out-of-frame junctions, or ambiguous translated residues were removed. A V3J clonotype was defined by an identical inferred V gene, J gene, and CDR3 amino acid sequence. The percentage overlap between two repertoires was calculated by dividing the number of shared unique clonotypes by the size of the smaller repertoire. Repertoire richness was assessed with RTK rarefaction, the Chao1 estimator, and Recon v2.1 estimates of unobserved clonotypes. OLGA was used to compute generation probabilities for all TCRbeta clonotypes that the gDNA method yielded from a few donors. TCRdb obtained this table from immuneACCESS and retained in-frame rearrangements with V and J assigned. These tables miss some clones; where compared with another copy, unresolved V genes account for less than half of the shortfall, and the remainder is unexplained. V and J calls and clone size are given by that table; D and trimming were obtained from the DNA. Counted in this sample were a few million clones; 90% to 97% of them appeared once. In total, the top ten clones hold approximately 0.13% of the sample.

Of note for this clone: There is no known antigen for this receptor. Qualities for individual bases were not recorded, and no much larger clone is one base off.

The donors were healthy, HIV-negative adults with no recently reported acute infections or vaccinations. All donors were Caucasian adults living in Nashville, Tennessee, USA. CD4+ T cells were enriched by magnetic negative selection, after which naive cells were positively selected on CD45RA and the negative fraction was taken as the memory subset. After blood collection by leukapheresis, PBMCs were isolated using Ficoll-Histopaque density gradient centrifugation and then cryopreserved in the vapor phase of liquid nitrogen. Analytical flow cytometry was used to check the purity and quantity of each magnetically sorted T cell population. Genomic DNA was isolated from each sorted fraction and quantified by UV absorbance on a Nanodrop 2000c.

The clonotype comes from a man between 18 and 29 years old in good health. The specimen was naive CD4+ T cells sorted from blood. Explained via the paper, the cell subset or site label denotes: CD45RA+ positively selected. Here the chain combines TRBV6-1 and TRBJ2-7; the D gene is tentatively TRBD1 or TRBD2, each matching 6 bases. The CDR3 has the sequence CASSAMRGAYEQYF. The DNA sequence is given as TGTGCCAGCAGTGCAATGAGGGGGGCCTACGAGCAGTACTTC.